This T cell receptor (beta chain) was observed in a study of T cell repertoires in cytomegalovirus infection. As for the study in general: Alongside well-studied HLA-B-restricted CMV epitopes, recently identified HLA-C-restricted CMV epitopes were also used. A matching HLA type, together with CMV infection, was signaled by public TCR beta signatures.

Notes on this clonotype: Its target is not known.

TCRdb called the reads again in MiXCR, with one record for every CDR3 protein. Altogether fewer than 1,000,000 distinct CDR3 sequences are present, 25% to 40% being singletons, with the ten largest covering over 10%. The receptor's source is a human donor in good health (CMV status not recorded). Some clones in this sample may be carry-over from other donors' samples. The source was cultured CD8+ T cells from PBMCs, collected from culture after CMV antigen stimulation.

The CDR3 here is CSASADRAGEQYF. The CDR3 DNA follows: TGCAGTGCGAGTGCGGACAGGGCAGGGGAGCAGTACTTC. The chain has TRBV20-1 and TRBJ2-7, with 8 positions matching TRBD1. Germline-derived CDR1 and CDR2 are DFQATT and SNEGSKA (reference sequence). After removal of 6 bases from V and 7 bases from J, the junction contained 11 bases not matched to a gene. The CDR3 sequence is 13 residues long.